This is a list of T cell receptor beta chains from one sample in a study of vaccination effects on CD4 cells after COVID-19. The method was immunoSEQ multiplex PCR; TCRdb's version includes in-frame clones alone and lacks a portion of them. The sample holds approximately 45,000 clones, roughly 72% seen once. Their antigen targets remain unknown. The sample here was CD4+ T cells from PBMCs cultured without peptide, taken before COVID-19 vaccination. The receptor set was obtained from a human donor who had a prior SARS-CoV-2 infection. Each CDR3 is given with its conserved first and last residue. Each record gives: CDR3 protein, CDR3 DNA, clone size, V gene, D gene, J gene. The D gene is left open where the match is weak. For some rows the clone size is stated as once, few or many, or as a class when expanded; others skip it.

CASRQGAVSDTEAFF	TGCGCCAGCAGACAGGGGGCGGTTTCGGACACTGAAGCTTTCTTT	few	TRBV5-1	TRBD1	TRBJ1-1
CAWSDGVRQPQHF	TGTGCCTGGAGTGACGGGGTAAGGCAGCCCCAGCATTTT	few	TRBV30	-	TRBJ1-5
CASSQEGRSYEQYF	TGCGCCAGCAGCCAAGAGGGTCGGTCATACGAGCAGTACTTC	once	TRBV4-3	-	TRBJ2-7
CASSLVATDYGYTF	TGTGCCAGCAGCTTAGTAGCGACAGACTATGGCTACACCTTC	-	TRBV7-9	-	TRBJ1-2
CASSHLDSYEQYF	TGTGCCAGCAGCCACCTCGACAGCTACGAGCAGTACTTC	-	TRBV3-1/TRBV3-2	-	TRBJ2-7
CASSLAPTAANTGELFF	TGTGCCAGCAGCTTGGCCCCAACAGCCGCGAACACCGGGGAGCTGTTTTTT	-	TRBV5-4	-	TRBJ2-2
CASSAGGHITGELFF	TGTGCCAGCTCAGCGGGGGGGCATATCACCGGGGAGCTGTTTTTT	-	TRBV11-3	TRBD2	TRBJ2-2
CASSLPRADGELFF	TGTGCCAGCAGCCTGCCCAGGGCCGACGGGGAGCTGTTTTTT	-	TRBV6-2/TRBV6-3	-	TRBJ2-2
CASRPMWEGNEQFF	TGTGCCAGCAGGCCCATGTGGGAGGGCAATGAGCAGTTCTTC	-	TRBV5-4	TRBD2	TRBJ2-1
CASSSQGLGQYF	TGTGCCAGCAGCTCACAGGGTCTAGGGCAGTACTTC	-	TRBV7-9	-	TRBJ2-7
CASSPTTGASYNEQFF	TGTGCTAGCAGCCCAACGACAGGGGCCTCCTACAATGAGCAGTTCTTC	-	TRBV7-7	TRBD1	TRBJ2-1
CASSLANPGDWGNQPQHF	TGTGCCAGCAGCTTAGCGAACCCAGGGGATTGGGGCAATCAGCCCCAGCATTTT	-	TRBV7-8	-	TRBJ1-5
CSASPGQNNQPQHF	TGCAGTGCTAGTCCGGGACAGAACAATCAGCCCCAGCATTTT	few	TRBV20-1	TRBD1	TRBJ1-5
CASSQRRDGDTQYF	TGTGCCAGCAGCCAGCGGCGGGATGGAGATACGCAGTATTTT	once	TRBV5-4	-	TRBJ2-3
CASSYYRDGTQYF	TGTGCCAGCAGCTACTACAGGGATGGTACGCAGTATTTT	-	TRBV5-4	-	TRBJ2-3
CASSRAGGLSEQFF	TGTGCCAGCAGCCGGGCAGGGGGTTTAAGTGAGCAGTTCTTC	-	TRBV3-1/TRBV3-2	TRBD1	TRBJ2-1
CASSSSSESAYEQYF	TGTGCCAGCAGCTCATCTAGCGAGTCGGCCTACGAGCAGTACTTC	-	TRBV7-2	-	TRBJ2-7
CASSFTESTEAFF	TGTGCCAGCAGTTTCACGGAGAGCACTGAAGCTTTCTTT	-	TRBV12-3/TRBV12-4	-	TRBJ1-1
CASSGLAGGAVLANTGELFF	TGCGCCAGCAGCGGACTAGCGGGGGGTGCCGTTCTCGCGAACACCGGGGAGCTGTTTTTT	-	TRBV5-1	TRBD2	TRBJ2-2
CATKRLAGVPGELFF	TGTGCCACCAAAAGACTAGCGGGAGTTCCCGGGGAGCTGTTTTTT	-	TRBV19	TRBD2	TRBJ2-2
CASSLFLAGTDTQYF	TGTGCCAGCAGCTTATTTCTAGCGGGCACAGATACGCAGTATTTT	few	TRBV7-2	TRBD2	TRBJ2-3
CASSLSLGETQYF	TGTGCCAGCAGCTTATCCCTGGGGGAGACCCAGTACTTC	large	TRBV7-2	-	TRBJ2-5
CASSPRTGSYEQYF	TGTGCCAGCAGTCCCAGGACAGGGAGCTACGAGCAGTACTTC	-	TRBV27	TRBD1	TRBJ2-7
CASKLRVFTDTQYF	TGTGCCAGCAAGTTGCGGGTGTTCACAGATACGCAGTATTTT	-	TRBV6-5	-	TRBJ2-3
CATSDWTANYGYTF	TGTGCCACCAGTGATTGGACAGCAAACTATGGCTACACCTTC	-	TRBV24-1	-	TRBJ1-2
CASTKTGAGELFF	TGTGCCAGCACGAAAACAGGGGCCGGGGAGCTGTTTTTT	-	TRBV12-3/TRBV12-4	TRBD1	TRBJ2-2
CASSRTSGSSYEQYF	TGTGCCAGCAGCCGCACTAGCGGGAGCTCCTACGAGCAGTACTTC	-	TRBV6-5	TRBD2	TRBJ2-7
CAISVQSTGVNTEAFF	TGTGCCATCAGTGTTCAATCGACAGGGGTGAACACTGAAGCTTTCTTT	few	TRBV10-3	TRBD1	TRBJ1-1
CASSEDRVNTEAFF	TGTGCCAGCAGTGAAGACAGGGTGAACACTGAAGCTTTCTTT	-	TRBV6-1	-	TRBJ1-1
CASSLVRNTQYF	TGTGCCAGCAGCCTCGTTCGGAATACGCAGTATTTT	-	TRBV12-3/TRBV12-4	-	TRBJ2-3
CASRQTGWDEQFF	TGTGCCAGCAGGCAGACAGGGTGGGATGAGCAGTTCTTC	-	TRBV2	TRBD1	TRBJ2-1
CASSKGFREKLFF	TGTGCCAGCAGCAAGGGGTTCCGGGAAAAACTGTTTTTT	-	TRBV7-8	-	TRBJ1-4
CASSVDWAAGANVLTF	TGTGCCAGCAGCGTAGATTGGGCAGCTGGGGCCAACGTCCTGACTTTC	-	TRBV9	-	TRBJ2-6
CASSQGGLANYEQYF	TGCGCCAGCAGCCAAGGTGGACTAGCAAACTACGAGCAGTACTTC	-	TRBV4-1	TRBD2	TRBJ2-7
CASSPKGWGQETQYF	TGTGCCAGCAGCCCGAAAGGCTGGGGCCAAGAGACCCAGTACTTC	-	TRBV4-2	-	TRBJ2-5
CASSQRSGNTEAFF	TGTGCCAGCAGCCAAAGGTCCGGGAACACTGAAGCTTTCTTT	few	TRBV3-1/TRBV3-2	-	TRBJ1-1
CASSQGLAGETTDTQYF	TGTGCCAGCAGCCAAGGGCTAGCGGGGGAAACCACAGATACGCAGTATTTT	-	TRBV3-1/TRBV3-2	TRBD2	TRBJ2-3
CASSSSPVAGGPDTQYF	TGTGCCAGCAGCTCGAGCCCGGTAGCGGGGGGGCCGGATACGCAGTATTTT	-	TRBV7-3	TRBD2	TRBJ2-3
CASSSRGRAKNIQYF	TGTGCCAGCAGCTCCAGGGGGAGAGCCAAAAACATTCAGTACTTC	-	TRBV5-4	TRBD1	TRBJ2-4
CASSPRGYLSNWNTEAFF	TGTGCCAGCAGCCCTAGGGGCTATCTGAGCAACTGGAACACTGAAGCTTTCTTT	-	TRBV9	-	TRBJ1-1
CASSRRTGGRPEAFF	TGTGCCAGCAGTCGCCGGACAGGGGGCAGACCTGAAGCTTTCTTT	few	TRBV6-5	TRBD1	TRBJ1-1
CASSLGGQLGYTF	TGTGCCAGCAGTTTAGGGGGGCAGTTAGGCTACACCTTC	-	TRBV12-3/TRBV12-4	-	TRBJ1-2
CASSFGTGRGARQPQHF	TGTGCCAGCAGTTTCGGGACAGGGAGGGGGGCCCGGCAGCCCCAGCATTTT	-	TRBV28	TRBD1	TRBJ1-5
CASSPRLGGKFF	TGTGCCAGCAGTCCCAGACTAGGAGGGAAGTTCTTC	-	TRBV6-6	-	TRBJ2-1
CAWSVDEWTVNEQYF	TGTGCCTGGAGTGTAGATGAATGGACGGTGAACGAGCAGTACTTC	-	TRBV30	-	TRBJ2-7
CASSRGTSGELYSYEQYF	TGCGCCAGCAGCCGAGGGACTAGCGGGGAACTTTACTCCTACGAGCAGTACTTC	few	TRBV4-1	TRBD2	TRBJ2-7
CASRARTGEKLFF	TGTGCCAGCAGGGCTCGAACGGGAGAAAAACTGTTTTTT	-	TRBV2	-	TRBJ1-4
CASSLGQGLYGYTF	TGCGCCAGCAGCTTGGGACAGGGCCTTTATGGCTACACCTTC	-	TRBV5-1	TRBD1	TRBJ1-2
CASSRDSNYGYTF	TGTGCCAGCAGCCGGGACAGCAACTATGGCTACACCTTC	-	TRBV7-9	TRBD1	TRBJ1-2
CASSTGDRLEEKLFF	TGTGCCAGCAGCACCGGGGACAGGTTAGAGGAAAAACTGTTTTTT	-	TRBV21-1	-	TRBJ1-4
CASSDRFTEAFF	TGTGCCAGCAGCGACAGGTTTACTGAAGCTTTCTTT	-	TRBV6-6	-	TRBJ1-1
CASSAPLAGNTDTQYF	TGTGCCAGCAGTGCCCCCCTAGCGGGGAACACAGATACGCAGTATTTT	-	TRBV2	TRBD2	TRBJ2-3
CASSKSVTDTQYF	TGTGCCAGCAGCAAATCAGTCACAGATACGCAGTATTTT	-	TRBV7-3	-	TRBJ2-3
CASSPVGRSYEQYF	TGTGCCAGCAGCCCAGTAGGGCGATCCTACGAGCAGTACTTC	-	TRBV5-6	-	TRBJ2-7
CASSYGGNGDNEQFF	TGTGCCAGCAGTTACGGGGGGAACGGCGACAATGAGCAGTTCTTC	-	TRBV6-5	-	TRBJ2-1